The 5 T cell receptor beta chains reported below all come from one sample, sequenced in a study of T cells in Graves' hyperthyroidism and ophthalmopathy. From RNA transcripts, TCR beta CDR3 regions were amplified. HTBI primers were employed in a first-round RT-PCR of the TCR CDR3. One entry per CDR3 protein, called by TCRdb with MiXCR from the multiplex PCR reads. The data contain about 740,000 distinct CDR3 sequences, roughly 15% of them singletons. Material for sequencing was blood. These receptors all come from a woman between 18 and 30 years old with Graves' hyperthyroidism.

The rearrangement joins TRBV18 to TRBJ1-4, with TRBD1 identical over 7 bases. This CDR3 comprises 15 residues. V trimming: 3 bases; J trimming: 3 bases; junction bases outside the gene matches: 4. Looked up from germline, CDR1 is KGHSH and CDR2 is LQKENI. The CDR3 loop is CASSPGTAPNEKLFF. In DNA form, the CDR3 reads TGTGCCAGCTCACCTGGGACAGCTCCTAATGAAAAACTGTTTTTT.

The sample holds a few counts of this clonotype. One end of the junction varies from germline; a read error may be responsible. V and J are TRBV6-5 and TRBJ2-3; D gene ambiguous. The CDR3 consists of 13 residues. Germline V gene lookup returns CDR1 MNHEY and CDR2 SVGAGI. The CDR3 DNA sequence: TGTGCCAGCAGTAACTCTGGCTTTAATACGCAGTATTTT. Amino acids: CASSNSGFNTQYF.

This clonotype was picked up many times. This chain connects TRBV5-1 to TRBJ2-7; tentatively, D is TRBD2 (5 bases). Germline values: CDR1 SGHRS, CDR2 YFSETQ. The V end was cut by 4 bases, the J end by 5 bases, with 25 bases between. This CDR3 contains 17 residues. This CDR3 reads CASSPPPEGPGYNEQYF. The CDR3 DNA follows: TGCGCCAGCAGCCCCCCGCCCGAGGGCCCCGGATATAACGAGCAGTACTTC.

The table lists this clonotype with a few counts. The chain links TRBV3-1 to TRBJ2-1; perhaps TRBD2 as D (5 bases). CDR1 LGHDT and CDR2 YNNKEL come from the germline V gene (reference sequence). The CDR3 has 17 residues. Trimming cost V 1 base and J 5 bases, with 18 bases left between them. CDR3 coding DNA: TGTGCCAGCAGCCAAGGGACTGAAGCAACCCGAGACAATGAGCAGTTCTTC. Residues: CASSQGTEATRDNEQFF.

About this clonotype: A single base separates this from a much larger clone, so it may be a read error. The CDR3 end shows no conserved phenylalanine or tryptophan, and so a read error is likely. CDR3 sequence reads: CASSPGGRSNEKLFL. For the CDR3, the DNA is TGTGCCAGCAGCCCCGGGGGACGGTCGAATGAAAAACTGTTTCTT. V and J are TRBV5-8 and TRBJ1-4; tentatively, D is TRBD1 (5 bases). The V end was cut by 4 bases, the J end by 5 bases, with 15 bases between. The CDR3 runs 15 residues. Germline lookup yields CDR1 SGHTS and CDR2 YDEGEE.